The entry below gives a single T cell receptor (beta chain) sequence along with its context. Method: immunoSEQ multiplex PCR; TCRdb's copy keeps in-frame clones and lacks some. The top ten hold about 12% of the sample, which has 100,000 to 150,000 clones, about 87% seen once. The sample originates from a study of control samples from healthy donors and cancer patients. Trimming pared 1 base from V and 7 bases from J, leaving 10 bases between. Germline assignment: CDR1 MGHRA and CDR2 YSYEKL. This CDR3 comprises 13 residues. The clonotype comes from a man between 25 and 39 years old in good health. The chain links TRBV4-1 to TRBJ1-2; no reliable D call. Sequencing was performed on blood. For the CDR3, the DNA is TGCGCCAGCAGCCAAGTTGGTATCAGTGGCTACACCTTC. Protein sequence: CASSQVGISGYTF.